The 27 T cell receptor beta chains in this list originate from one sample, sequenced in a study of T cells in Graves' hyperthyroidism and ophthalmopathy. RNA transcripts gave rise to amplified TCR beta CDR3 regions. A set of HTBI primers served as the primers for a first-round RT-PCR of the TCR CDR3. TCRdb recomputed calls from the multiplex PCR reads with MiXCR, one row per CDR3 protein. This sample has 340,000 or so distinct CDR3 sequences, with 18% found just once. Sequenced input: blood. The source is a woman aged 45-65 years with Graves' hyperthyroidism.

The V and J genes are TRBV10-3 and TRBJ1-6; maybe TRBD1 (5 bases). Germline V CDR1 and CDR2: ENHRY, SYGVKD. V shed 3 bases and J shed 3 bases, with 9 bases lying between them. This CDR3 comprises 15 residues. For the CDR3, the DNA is TGTGCCATCAGTGAACGACAGAACTATAATTCACCCCTCCACTTT. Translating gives CAISERQNYNSPLHF.

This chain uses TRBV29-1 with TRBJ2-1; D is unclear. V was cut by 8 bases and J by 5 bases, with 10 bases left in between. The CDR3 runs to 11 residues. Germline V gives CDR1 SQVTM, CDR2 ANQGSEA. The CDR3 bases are TGCAGCCCGGCGCTGAACAATGAGCAGTTCTTC. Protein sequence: CSPALNNEQFF.

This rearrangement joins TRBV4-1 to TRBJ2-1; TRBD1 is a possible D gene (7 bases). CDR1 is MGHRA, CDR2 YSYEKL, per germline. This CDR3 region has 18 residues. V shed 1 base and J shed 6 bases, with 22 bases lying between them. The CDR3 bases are TGCGCCAGCAGCCAAGGGGCCCCACTAGCAGGGGGGTCCAATGAGCAGTTCTTC. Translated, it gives CASSQGAPLAGGSNEQFF.

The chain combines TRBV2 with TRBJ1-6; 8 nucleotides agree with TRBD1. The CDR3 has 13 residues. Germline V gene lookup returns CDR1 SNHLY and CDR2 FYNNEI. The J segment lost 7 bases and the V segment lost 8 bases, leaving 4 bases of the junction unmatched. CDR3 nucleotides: TGTGCCAGCCAGGGGGCGGGAAATTCACCCCTCCACTTT. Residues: CASQGAGNSPLHF.

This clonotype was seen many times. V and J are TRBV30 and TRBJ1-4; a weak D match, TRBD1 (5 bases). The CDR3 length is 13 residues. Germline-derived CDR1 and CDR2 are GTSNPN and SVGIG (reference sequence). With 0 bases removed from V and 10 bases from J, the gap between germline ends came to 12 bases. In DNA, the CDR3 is TGTGCCTGGAGTGTACCAGGGTCCGGAAAACTGTTTTTT. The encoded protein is CAWSVPGSGKLFF. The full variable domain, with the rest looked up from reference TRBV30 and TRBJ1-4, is SQTIHQWPATLVQPVGSPLSLECTVEGTSNPNLYWYRQAAGRGLQLLFYSVGIGQISSEVPQNLSASRPQDRQFILSSKKLLLSDSGFYLCAWSVPGSGKLFFGSGTQLSVL.

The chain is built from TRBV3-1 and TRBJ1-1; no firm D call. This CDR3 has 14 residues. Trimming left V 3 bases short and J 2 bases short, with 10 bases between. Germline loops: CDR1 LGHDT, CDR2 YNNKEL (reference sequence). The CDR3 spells CASSHLAANTEAFF. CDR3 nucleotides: TGTGCCAGCAGCCACCTCGCAGCCAACACTGAAGCTTTCTTT.

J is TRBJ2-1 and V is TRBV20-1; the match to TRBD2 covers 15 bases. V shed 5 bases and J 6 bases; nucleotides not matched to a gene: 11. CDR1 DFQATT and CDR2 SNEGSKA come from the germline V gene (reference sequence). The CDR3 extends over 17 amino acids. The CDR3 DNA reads TGCAGTGCTCCCCCCGGACTAGCGGGGGGGCCCGGCAATGAGCAGTTCTTC. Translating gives CSAPPGLAGGPGNEQFF.

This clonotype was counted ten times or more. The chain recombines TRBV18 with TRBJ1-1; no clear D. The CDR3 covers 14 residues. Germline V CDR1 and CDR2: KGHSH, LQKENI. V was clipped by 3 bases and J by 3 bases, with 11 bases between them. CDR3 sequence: CASSPTLDDTEAFF. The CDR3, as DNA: TGTGCCAGCTCACCGACCTTGGATGACACTGAAGCTTTCTTT.

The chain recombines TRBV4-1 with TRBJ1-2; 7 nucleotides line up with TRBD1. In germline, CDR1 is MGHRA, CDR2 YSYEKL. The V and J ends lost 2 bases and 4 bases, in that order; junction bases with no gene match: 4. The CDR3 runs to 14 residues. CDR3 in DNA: TGCGCCAGCAGCCAACCGGGACAGTCCTATGGCTACACCTTC. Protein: CASSQPGQSYGYTF.

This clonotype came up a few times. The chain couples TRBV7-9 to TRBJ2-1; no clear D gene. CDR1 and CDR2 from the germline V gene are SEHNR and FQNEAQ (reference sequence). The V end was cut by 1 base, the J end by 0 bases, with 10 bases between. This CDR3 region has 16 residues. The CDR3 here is CASSLVRSLSYNEQFF. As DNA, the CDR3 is TGTGCCAGCAGCTTAGTAAGGAGCCTCTCCTACAATGAGCAGTTCTTC.

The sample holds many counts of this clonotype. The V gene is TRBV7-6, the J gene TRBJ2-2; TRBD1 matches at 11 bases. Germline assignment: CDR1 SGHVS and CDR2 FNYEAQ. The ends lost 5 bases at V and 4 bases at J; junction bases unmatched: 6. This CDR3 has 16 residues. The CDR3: CASSGTGGPSTGELFF. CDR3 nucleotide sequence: TGTGCCAGCAGCGGGACAGGGGGTCCGAGCACCGGGGAGCTGTTTTTT. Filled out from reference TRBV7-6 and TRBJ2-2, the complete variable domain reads GAGVSQSPRYKVTKRGQDVALRCDPISGHVSLYWYRQALGQGPEFLTYFNYEAQQDKSGLPNDRFSAERPEGSISTLTIQRTEQRDSAMYRCASSGTGGPSTGELFFGEGSRLTVL.

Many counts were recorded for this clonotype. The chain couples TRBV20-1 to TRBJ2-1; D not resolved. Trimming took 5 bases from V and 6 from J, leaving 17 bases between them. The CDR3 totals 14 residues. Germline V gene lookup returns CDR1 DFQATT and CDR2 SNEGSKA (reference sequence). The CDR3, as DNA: TGCAGTGCTCAGAACTGGACGGTATCCAATGAGCAGTTCTTC. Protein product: CSAQNWTVSNEQFF.

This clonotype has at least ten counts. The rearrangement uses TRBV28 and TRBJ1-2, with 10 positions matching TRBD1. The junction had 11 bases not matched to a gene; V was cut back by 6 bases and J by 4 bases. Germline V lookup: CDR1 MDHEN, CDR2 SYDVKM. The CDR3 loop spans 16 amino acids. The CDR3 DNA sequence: TGTGCCAGCAGCCATAAAGGACAGGGGGTTCCCTATGGCTACACCTTC. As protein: CASSHKGQGVPYGYTF.

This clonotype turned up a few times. The CDR3 spells CASSLEWVGELFF. CDR3 nucleotides: TGCGCCAGCAGCTTGGAGTGGGTCGGGGAGCTGTTTTTT. The chain links TRBV5-1 to TRBJ2-2; the D is unclear. The CDR3 is made up of 13 amino acids. Looked up from germline, CDR1 is SGHRS and CDR2 is YFSETQ. V shed 0 bases and J shed 7 bases, with 7 bases lying between them.

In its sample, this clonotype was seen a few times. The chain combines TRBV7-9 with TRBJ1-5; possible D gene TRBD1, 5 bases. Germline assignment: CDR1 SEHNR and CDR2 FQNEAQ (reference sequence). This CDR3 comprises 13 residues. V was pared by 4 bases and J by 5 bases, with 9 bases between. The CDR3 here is CASSSSGDQPQHF. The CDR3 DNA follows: TGTGCCAGCAGCTCATCGGGGGATCAGCCCCAGCATTTT.

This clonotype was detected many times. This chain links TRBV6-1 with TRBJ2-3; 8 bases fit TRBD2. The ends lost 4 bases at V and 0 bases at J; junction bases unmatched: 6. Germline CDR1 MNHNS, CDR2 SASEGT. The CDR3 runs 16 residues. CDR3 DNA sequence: TGTGCCAGCAGTGGAGGACTAGCCGACAGCACAGATACGCAGTATTTT. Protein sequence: CASSGGLADSTDTQYF.

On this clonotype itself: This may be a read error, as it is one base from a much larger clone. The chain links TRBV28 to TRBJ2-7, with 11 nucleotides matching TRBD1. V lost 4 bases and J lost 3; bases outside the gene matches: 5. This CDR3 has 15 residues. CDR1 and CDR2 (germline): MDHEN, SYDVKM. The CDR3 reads CASSSHGTGGYEQYV. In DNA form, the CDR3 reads TGTGCCAGCAGTTCCCACGGGACAGGGGGCTACGAGCAGTACGTC.

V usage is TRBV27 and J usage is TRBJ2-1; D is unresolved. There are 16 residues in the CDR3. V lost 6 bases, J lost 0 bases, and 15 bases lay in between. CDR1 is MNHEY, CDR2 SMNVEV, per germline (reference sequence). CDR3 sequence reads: CASRPRWDRSYNEQFF. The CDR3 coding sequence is TGTGCCAGCAGACCAAGGTGGGATCGCTCCTACAATGAGCAGTTCTTC.

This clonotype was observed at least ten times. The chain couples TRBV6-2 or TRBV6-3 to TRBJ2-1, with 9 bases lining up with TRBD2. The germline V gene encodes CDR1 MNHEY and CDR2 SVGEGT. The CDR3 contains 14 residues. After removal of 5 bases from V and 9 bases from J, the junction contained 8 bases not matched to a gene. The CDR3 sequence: CASSLGGRAVEQFF. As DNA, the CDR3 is TGTGCCAGCAGTCTGGGCGGGAGGGCCGTTGAGCAGTTCTTC.

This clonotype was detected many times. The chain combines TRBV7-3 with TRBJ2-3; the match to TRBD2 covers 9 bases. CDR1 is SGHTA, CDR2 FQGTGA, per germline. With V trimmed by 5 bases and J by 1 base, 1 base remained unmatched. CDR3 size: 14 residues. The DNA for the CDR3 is TGTGCCAGCAGCCGCGGGGGGGGCACAGATACGCAGTATTTT. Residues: CASSRGGGTDTQYF.

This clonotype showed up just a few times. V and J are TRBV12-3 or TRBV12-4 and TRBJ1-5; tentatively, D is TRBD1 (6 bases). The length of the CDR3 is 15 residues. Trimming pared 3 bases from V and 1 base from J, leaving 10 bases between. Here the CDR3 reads CASSFGQGSNQPQHF. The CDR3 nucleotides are TGTGCCAGCAGTTTTGGTCAGGGGAGCAATCAGCCCCAGCATTTT.

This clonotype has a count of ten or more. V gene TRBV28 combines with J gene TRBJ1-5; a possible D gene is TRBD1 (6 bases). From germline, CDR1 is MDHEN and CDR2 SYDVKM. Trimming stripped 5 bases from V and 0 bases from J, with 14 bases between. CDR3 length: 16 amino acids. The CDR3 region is CASSTQGWRSNQPQHF. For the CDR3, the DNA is TGTGCCAGCAGTACACAGGGCTGGCGTAGCAATCAGCCCCAGCATTTT.

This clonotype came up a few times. The DNA of the CDR3 is TGTGCCAGCACCCCAGGGGGGGACAGGGAAGCTTTCTTT. This sequence encodes CASTPGGDREAFF. This chain uses TRBV11-2 with TRBJ1-1; TRBD1 aligns across 8 bases. This CDR3 comprises 13 residues. The V and J ends lost 7 bases and 8 bases, in that order; junction bases with no gene match: 9. Germline V gives CDR1 SGHAT, CDR2 FQNNGV.

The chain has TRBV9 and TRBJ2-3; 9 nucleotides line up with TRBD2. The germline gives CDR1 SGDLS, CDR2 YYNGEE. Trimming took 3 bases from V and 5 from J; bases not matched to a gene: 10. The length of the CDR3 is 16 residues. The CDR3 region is CASSAPLAGDQDTQYF. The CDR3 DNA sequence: TGTGCCAGCAGCGCCCCCTTAGCGGGAGATCAAGATACGCAGTATTTT.

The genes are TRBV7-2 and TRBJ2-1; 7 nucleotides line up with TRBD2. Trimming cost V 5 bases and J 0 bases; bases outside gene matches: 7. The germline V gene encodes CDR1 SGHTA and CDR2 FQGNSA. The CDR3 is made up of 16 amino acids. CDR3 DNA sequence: TGTGCCAGCAGCATGGGACTATCCAGCTCCTACAATGAGCAGTTCTTC. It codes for CASSMGLSSSYNEQFF.

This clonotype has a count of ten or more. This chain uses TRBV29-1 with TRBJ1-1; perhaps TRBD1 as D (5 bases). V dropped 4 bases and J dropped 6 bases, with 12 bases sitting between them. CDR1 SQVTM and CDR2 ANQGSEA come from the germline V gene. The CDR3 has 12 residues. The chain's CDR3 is CSVGGQGAEAFF. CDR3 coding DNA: TGCAGCGTTGGCGGTCAGGGCGCTGAAGCTTTCTTT.

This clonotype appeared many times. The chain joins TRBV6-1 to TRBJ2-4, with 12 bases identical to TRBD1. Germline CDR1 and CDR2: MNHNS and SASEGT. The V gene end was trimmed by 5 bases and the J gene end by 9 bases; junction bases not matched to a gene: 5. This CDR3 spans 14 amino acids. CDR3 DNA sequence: TGTGCCAGCAGTTACGGGACAGGGGGCGTCATTCAGTACTTC. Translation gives CASSYGTGGVIQYF.